Each of the 11 T cell receptor beta chains below was sequenced from the same sample in a study of CD8 T cells in ankylosing spondylitis. General observations from the study: Seemingly distinctive of ankylosing spondylitis blood was a TCR beta motif formed by eight highly homologous variants.

No antigen has been assigned to these receptors. Each CDR3 protein gets one entry after TCRdb re-called the 5' RACE reads with MiXCR. Among 750,000 to 850,000 distinct CDR3 sequences, approximately 12% were seen once, and the ten largest hold approximately 0.5%. What was sequenced was blood, either unsorted or a sorted T cell fraction (not recorded which). These receptors were obtained from a male donor with ankylosing spondylitis.

This clonotype was picked up many times. V is TRBV7-2 and J is TRBJ2-7; 9 bases fit TRBD1. Germline trimming cut 5 bases from V and 7 bases from J; bases unmatched to any gene: 18. This CDR3 has 17 residues. CDR1 and CDR2 (germline): SGHTA, FQGNSA. The CDR3 region is CASSPGTGRKHRLEQYF. CDR3 bases: TGTGCCAGCAGCCCCGGGACAGGGAGGAAGCACAGGTTAGAGCAGTACTTC.

The V call is TRBV20-1, the J call TRBJ2-7, with 11 bases lining up with TRBD2. Germline V gene lookup returns CDR1 DFQATT and CDR2 SNEGSKA (reference sequence). This CDR3 is built from 15 residues. The ends lost 5 bases at V and 2 bases at J; junction bases unmatched: 8. Here the CDR3 reads CSASGLAGATYEQYF. CDR3 DNA: TGCAGTGCTTCCGGACTAGCGGGTGCAACCTACGAGCAGTACTTC.

This clonotype was seen only a few times. V gene TRBV18 combines with J gene TRBJ1-2, with 7 bases fitting TRBD1. V lost 4 bases to trimming and J lost 4 bases; unmatched junction nucleotides: 3. Germline V gene data show CDR1 as KGHSH and CDR2 as LQKENI. The CDR3 length is 13 residues. The DNA for the CDR3 is TGTGCCAGCTCACGGGACAGCGTCTATGGCTACACCTTC. Its translation is CASSRDSVYGYTF.

The chain couples TRBV27 to TRBJ2-7; 7 bases line up with TRBD2. The length of the CDR3 is 15 residues. Germline V CDR1 and CDR2: MNHEY, SMNVEV (reference sequence). With 7 bases clipped from V and 5 bases from J, the junction kept 14 bases outside the gene matches. The CDR3 DNA sequence: TGTGCCAGCACCCAAATAGGGAGGGAGAAGCACGAGCAGTACTTC. Protein sequence: CASTQIGREKHEQYF.

This clonotype was seen a few times. The chain joins TRBV6-1 to TRBJ2-7; D could derive from TRBD1 or TRBD2 (5 bases each). V dropped 5 bases and J dropped 2 bases, with 16 bases sitting between them. Germline CDR1 and CDR2: MNHNS and SASEGT. The CDR3 contains 15 residues. The CDR3 bases are TGTGCCAGCAGTCCCAGGCCCGGGGCTACCTACGAGCAGTACTTC. It specifies CASSPRPGATYEQYF.

This clonotype has only a few counts. The J gene is TRBJ2-2, the V gene TRBV28, with TRBD1 matching 10 bases. This CDR3 spans 16 amino acids. Germline CDR1 reads MDHEN; CDR2 reads SYDVKM. Trimming at V came to 6 bases and at J to 3 bases, leaving 7 bases not matched to a gene. CDR3 sequence: CASSGGGQGYTGELFF. The CDR3 coding sequence is TGTGCCAGCAGCGGGGGGGGACAGGGGTACACCGGGGAGCTGTTTTTT. Filled out from reference TRBV28 and TRBJ2-2, the complete variable domain reads DVKVTQSSRYLVKRTGEKVFLECVQDMDHENMFWYRQDPGLGLRLIYFSYDVKMKEKGDIPEGYSVSREKKERFSLILESASTNQTSMYLCASSGGGQGYTGELFFGEGSRLTVL.

This clonotype was picked up many times. The chain combines TRBV5-1 with TRBJ2-1, with 10 bases fitting TRBD2. The V and J ends lost 1 base and 9 bases, in that order; junction bases with no gene match: 7. Germline CDR1 and CDR2: SGHRS and YFSETQ. The CDR3 is 15 residues long. CDR3 amino acids: CASSLLAGADGEQFF. The CDR3 bases are TGCGCCAGCAGCTTGCTAGCGGGAGCCGACGGTGAGCAGTTCTTC.

The rearrangement uses TRBV7-2 and TRBJ1-2, with D possibly being TRBD1 (5 bases). CDR1 SGHTA and CDR2 FQGNSA come from the germline V gene. Trimming cost V 2 bases and J 7 bases, with 11 bases left between them. The CDR3 is 13 residues long. CDR3 in DNA: TGTGCCAGCAGCTTATTCTGGGGGGGTGGCTACACCTTC. Translating gives CASSLFWGGGYTF.

This clonotype was recorded at least ten times. This chain links TRBV29-1 with TRBJ2-1; no firm D call. V lost 4 bases and J lost 7, with 14 bases in between. The CDR3 runs to 13 residues. CDR1 is SQVTM and CDR2 is ANQGSEA in the germline V gene. The CDR3 DNA follows: TGCAGCGTTGTGCTAAAGTGGTTTAATGAGCAGTTCTTC. Residues: CSVVLKWFNEQFF.

This clonotype was counted a few times. This sequence joins TRBV12-3 or TRBV12-4 and TRBJ2-1; 10 nucleotides agree with TRBD2. The CDR3 is 14 amino acids. The J segment lost 9 bases and the V segment lost 7 bases, leaving 9 bases of the junction unmatched. The CDR3 coding sequence is TGTGCCAGCAACGTGAGGCTAGCGGGAGTTGAGCAGTTCTTC. It codes for CASNVRLAGVEQFF.

This clonotype was seen a few times. The J gene is TRBJ1-2, the V gene TRBV27, with D perhaps matching TRBD1 (6 bases). V was trimmed by 3 bases and J by 4 bases, leaving 12 bases between them. Germline V gene data show CDR1 as MNHEY and CDR2 as SMNVEV (reference sequence). The length of the CDR3 is 14 residues. CDR3 sequence (DNA): TGTGCCAGCAGTTTCCAGGGGCGTACCTATGGCTACACCTTC. Encoded protein: CASSFQGRTYGYTF.